This is a list of T cell receptor beta chains from one sample in a study of T cell changes during pregnancy in multiple sclerosis. TCRdb keeps only in-frame clones here, not all; method: immunoSEQ multiplex PCR. Of more than 95,000 clones in the sample, approximately 93% were seen once. Sequenced material: peripheral blood, taken after pregnancy. The source of these receptors is a female donor with multiple sclerosis, enrolled in a pregnancy study. Each CDR3 is given with its conserved first and last residue. D genes are given only for firm matches. The size of a clone is reported for some rows only, either as once, few or many, or as a class for expanded clones.

D | J | size | V | DNA | CDR3
TRBD2 | TRBJ2-1 | NA | TRBV7-3 | TGTGCCAGCAGCAAGGGACTAGCGCCAGGGGTCAATGAGCAGTTCTTC | CASSKGLAPGVNEQFF
NA | TRBJ2-5 | NA | TRBV1 | TGCACCAGCAGTCTAAACATCGACAGGGAAGAGACCCAGTACTTC | CTSSLNIDREETQYF
TRBD1 | TRBJ1-2 | NA | TRBV19 | TGTGCCAGTAGTCCAGGACAGGGGGCGTTTGCAGGAGGCTACACCTTC | CASSPGQGAFAGGYTF
NA | TRBJ2-1 | NA | TRBV29-1 | TGCAGCGTTGTCTTAGCGCGACTACCCTCCTACAATGAGCAGTTCTTC | CSVVLARLPSYNEQFF
NA | TRBJ1-5 | NA | TRBV5-5 | TGTGCCAGCAGCTTCTCTCCGCGACAGCCCCAGCATTTT | CASSFSPRQPQHF
NA | TRBJ1-1 | NA | TRBV6-5 | TGTGCCAGCAGTTACCCTAAGGGGGGGACTGAAGCTTTCTTT | CASSYPKGGTEAFF
TRBD1 | TRBJ2-5 | NA | TRBV6-1 | TGTGCCAGCAGTGGAACCGGGACAGAGAAAGAGACCCAGTACTTC | CASSGTGTEKETQYF
TRBD2 | TRBJ2-5 | NA | TRBV11-3 | TGTGCCAGCAGCGATAGGGAGGGCCCCCGGGAGACCCAGTACTTC | CASSDREGPRETQYF
NA | TRBJ1-4 | NA | TRBV21-1 | TGTGCCATCCCATCGGGACAGTCAAATGAAAAACTGTTTTTT | CAIPSGQSNEKLFF
NA | TRBJ2-5 | NA | TRBV7-9 | TGTGCCAGCAGGGGCGAAGGAGGGGCCCAATCGGCCCAGTACTTC | CASRGEGGAQSAQYF
TRBD2 | TRBJ2-1 | NA | TRBV6-6 | TGTGCCAGCAGCCATGGACTAGCGGGAGCATACAATGAGCAGTTCTTC | CASSHGLAGAYNEQFF
TRBD1 | TRBJ2-7 | NA | TRBV29-1 | TGCAGCGCCGGGACAGGGGGCGAGCAGTACTTC | CSAGTGGEQYF
TRBD1 | TRBJ1-2 | NA | TRBV5-1 | TGCGCCACCCGGACAGGCCCGCAGGGTGGCTACACCTTC | CATRTGPQGGYTF
NA | TRBJ2-3 | NA | TRBV19 | TGTGCCAGTAGTTTGTCGGCAGGGGGCACAGATACGCAGTATTTT | CASSLSAGGTDTQYF
NA | TRBJ2-7 | NA | TRBV7-8 | TGTGCCAGCAGCCCCGCGCGGGCCTACGAGCAGTACTTC | CASSPARAYEQYF
TRBD1 | TRBJ1-2 | NA | TRBV30 | TGTGCCTGGAGTACTGGACAGGGAAGCGGCTACACCTTC | CAWSTGQGSGYTF
NA | TRBJ1-2 | NA | TRBV4-1 | TGCGCCAGCAGCCAAGAAGCCACGTACTATGGCTACACCTTC | CASSQEATYYGYTF
TRBD2 | TRBJ2-5 | NA | TRBV25-1 | TGTGCCAGCAGTGAATATCGGTTGCGGGAGGGCGAAGAGACCCAGTACTTC | CASSEYRLREGEETQYF
TRBD1 | TRBJ2-7 | NA | TRBV28 | TGTGCCAGCAGTCATGACAGGGTCTACGAGCAGTACTTC | CASSHDRVYEQYF
TRBD1 | TRBJ1-4 | NA | TRBV6-6 | TGTGCCAGCAGCACAGGGGGCGGGGGTGAAAAACTGTTTTTT | CASSTGGGGEKLFF
NA | TRBJ2-7 | NA | TRBV27 | TGTGCCAGCAGTTTATCTTCCGGCGAGCAGTACTTC | CASSLSSGEQYF
TRBD1 | TRBJ1-5 | NA | TRBV6-1 | TGTGCCAGCAGTGGGGGACAGGGCCCCAATCAGCCCCAGCATTTT | CASSGGQGPNQPQHF
NA | TRBJ2-5 | NA | TRBV2 | TGTGCCAGCAGTGGGGGCCTAAGCCAAGAGACCCAGTACTTC | CASSGGLSQETQYF
TRBD2 | TRBJ2-5 | NA | TRBV28 | TGTGCCAGCAGGGCGGGAGGGCAAGAGACCCAGTACTTC | CASRAGGQETQYF
TRBD2 | TRBJ2-7 | NA | TRBV29-1 | TGCAGCGCCCGGGAGGGCTACGAGCAGTACTTC | CSAREGYEQYF
NA | TRBJ1-4 | NA | TRBV6-5 | TGTGCCAGCAGTGCTGGCTCAACTAATGAAAAACTGTTTTTT | CASSAGSTNEKLFF
TRBD1 | TRBJ1-5 | NA | TRBV7-2 | TGTGCCAGCAGCCTGGGACAGCGCAATCAGCCCCAGCATTTT | CASSLGQRNQPQHF
NA | TRBJ2-3 | NA | TRBV7-2 | TGTGCCAGCAGCTTAGGGGTTCAGGGGAGATCCTCTCACACAGATACGCAGTATTTT | CASSLGVQGRSSHTDTQYF
NA | TRBJ2-3 | NA | TRBV18 | TGTGCCAGCTCACCTTACACAGATACGCAGTATTTT | CASSPYTDTQYF
TRBD2 | TRBJ2-1 | NA | TRBV30 | TGTGCCTGGAGTGTATCTGTAGCGGGAGTTCGTGAGCAGTTCTTC | CAWSVSVAGVREQFF
TRBD2 | TRBJ2-1 | NA | TRBV29-1 | TGCAGCGCTCAACTAGCGGGAGGGCCTGGGCAGTTCTTC | CSAQLAGGPGQFF
NA | TRBJ2-5 | NA | TRBV18 | TGTGCCAGCTCGTCAGGGATTCAAGAGACCCAGTACTTC | CASSSGIQETQYF
NA | TRBJ1-3 | NA | TRBV9 | TGTGCCAGCAGCCACGCTAAAAAACCGGGACACACCTCTGGAAACACCATATATTTT | CASSHAKKPGHTSGNTIYF
TRBD1 | TRBJ2-3 | NA | TRBV11-3 | TGTGCCAGCAGCCGAGAAAAAGGGGGCGAAGCAGATACGCAGTATTTT | CASSREKGGEADTQYF
TRBD1 | TRBJ2-5 | NA | TRBV9 | TGTGCCAGCAGCGTGACGGTCGACCGGGACAGGGCAGCGACCCAGTACTTC | CASSVTVDRDRAATQYF
NA | TRBJ1-2 | NA | TRBV7-3 | TGTGCCAGCAGCTTAAACAGTCAGAACTATGGCTACACCTTC | CASSLNSQNYGYTF
NA | TRBJ2-1 | NA | TRBV10-3 | TGTGCCATCAGTGAGGGGACACCTTACAATGAGCAGTTCTTC | CAISEGTPYNEQFF
NA | TRBJ2-3 | NA | TRBV4-1 | TGCGCCAGCAGCCAGCTCGACATAGGCAGGGGTACGCAGTATTTT | CASSQLDIGRGTQYF
NA | TRBJ2-2 | NA | TRBV5-1 | TGCGCCAGCAGCGCGGAAATGAACACCGGGGAGCTGTTTTTT | CASSAEMNTGELFF
TRBD2 | TRBJ2-3 | once | TRBV5-1 | TGCGCCAGCACCCCCGAGCGGGGAGGCCCAACCCCCAGCACAGATACGCAGTATTTT | CASTPERGGPTPSTDTQYF
TRBD2 | TRBJ2-3 | few | TRBV25-1 | TGTGCCAGCAGTCGCGGACTAGCGGGAGACACAGATACGCAGTATTTT | CASSRGLAGDTDTQYF
NA | TRBJ2-7 | NA | TRBV28 | TGTGCCAGCAGTTTCAGCCCCGCTCCGGGCAGGGTGTCCGAGCAGTACTTC | CASSFSPAPGRVSEQYF
TRBD1 | TRBJ2-7 | NA | TRBV6-6 | TGTGCCAGCAGCCCCTGGGACAGGGCCTACGAGCAGTACTTC | CASSPWDRAYEQYF
NA | TRBJ1-4 | once | TRBV2 | TGTGCCAGCAGTGTGAGTGAAAAACTGTTTTTT | CASSVSEKLFF
NA | TRBJ1-4 | NA | TRBV14 | TGTGCCAGCAGCCCGGTAAACAGGGCTATGGAAAAACTGTTTTTT | CASSPVNRAMEKLFF
TRBD1 | TRBJ2-6 | NA | TRBV7-6 | TGTGCCAGCAGCCCTATGGGACAGAAGTACTCTGGGGCCAACGTCCTGACTTTC | CASSPMGQKYSGANVLTF
NA | TRBJ1-2 | NA | TRBV29-1 | TGCAGCGTTGACACAAACGGCTACACCTTC | CSVDTNGYTF
NA | TRBJ2-3 | NA | TRBV5-1 | TGCGCCAGCAGCTTGGGTTGGAGGGATAGCACAGATACGCAGTATTTT | CASSLGWRDSTDTQYF
TRBD2 | TRBJ2-2 | NA | TRBV7-9 | TGTGCCAGCAGCCCGGGACTAGCGGGAGGAAGGCTCGGGGAGCTGTTTTTT | CASSPGLAGGRLGELFF
TRBD1 | TRBJ2-4 | NA | TRBV19 | TGTGCCAGTAGAAGGACAGGGGTAGACATTCAGTACTTC | CASRRTGVDIQYF
NA | TRBJ2-1 | NA | TRBV19 | TGTGCCAGTAGTTGGGTTTGGGGCGGGACGCCCTACAATGAGCAGTTCTTC | CASSWVWGGTPYNEQFF
NA | TRBJ2-2 | NA | TRBV1 | TGCACCAGCAGCCAAAATGTAAGCGGGAGGGTCGCCGGGGAGCTGTTTTTT | CTSSQNVSGRVAGELFF
TRBD1 | TRBJ2-3 | NA | TRBV7-2 | TGTGCCAGCAGACCGGGACAGGGGAAGGGTACGCAGTATTTT | CASRPGQGKGTQYF
NA | TRBJ2-4 | NA | TRBV7-8 | TGTGCCAGCAGCCAGGGACTCTCCTTAGAAGCCAAAAACATTCAGTACTTC | CASSQGLSLEAKNIQYF
NA | TRBJ1-3 | few | TRBV30 | TGTGCCTGGAGTGTACCGGGAGGGGGAAACACCATATATTTT | CAWSVPGGGNTIYF